The 30 T cell receptor beta chains reported below all come from one sample, sequenced in a study of T cell responses to AZD1222 COVID-19 vaccine. Sequencing used immunoSEQ multiplex PCR; TCRdb keeps in-frame clones, though not all of them. The table has about 130,000 clones, more than 80% seen once. The material was peripheral blood, obtained on day 0 of AZD1222 vaccination. The receptors were gathered from an adult in good health.

The J gene is TRBJ1-2, the V gene TRBV7-2; 8 bases align to TRBD1. The CDR3 has 18 amino acids. V lost 5 bases to trimming and J lost 0 bases; unmatched junction nucleotides: 14. Per germline, CDR1 SGHTA and CDR2 FQGNSA. The CDR3 region is CASSGPGTGLLTNYGYTF. CDR3 sequence (DNA): TGTGCCAGCAGCGGTCCCGGGACAGGATTATTAACTAACTATGGCTACACCTTC.

The chain has TRBV28 and TRBJ2-7, with TRBD1 matching over 8 bases. CDR1 is MDHEN, CDR2 SYDVKM, per germline. CDR3 length equals 15 residues. The junction had 10 bases not matched to a gene; V was cut back by 5 bases and J by 4 bases. The CDR3 sequence: CASSIGQGGPYEQYF. The CDR3 region has the DNA TGTGCCAGCAGTATCGGACAGGGTGGCCCTTACGAGCAGTACTTC.

The chain uses TRBV9 and TRBJ2-3; D is unresolved. Trimming stripped 3 bases from V and 2 bases from J, with 7 bases between. CDR3 size: 13 residues. CDR1 is SGDLS, CDR2 YYNGEE, per germline. The CDR3 bases are TGTGCCAGCAGCGCCCATTTCACAGATACGCAGTATTTT. Protein product: CASSAHFTDTQYF. Full variable domain (missing parts from reference TRBV9 and TRBJ2-3): DSGVTQTPKHLITATGQRVTLRCSPRSGDLSVYWYQQSLDQGLQFLIQYYNGEERAKGNILERFSAQQFPDLHSELNLSSLELGDSALYFCASSAHFTDTQYFGPGTRLTVL.

J is TRBJ2-7 and V is TRBV18; D is possibly TRBD1 or TRBD2 (5 bases each). This CDR3 has 12 residues. CDR1 and CDR2 (germline): KGHSH, LQKENI. Trimming took off 5 bases at V and 3 bases at J, with 8 bases between the two ends. The CDR3 is CASSGGGYEQYF. The CDR3 nucleotides read TGTGCCAGCTCAGGTGGGGGCTACGAGCAGTACTTC.

V gene TRBV5-1 combines with J gene TRBJ2-2; 8 positions match TRBD1. CDR3 size: 16 residues. Germline loops: CDR1 SGHRS, CDR2 YFSETQ. Trimming at V came to 4 bases and at J to 2 bases, leaving 7 bases not matched to a gene. The CDR3 spells CASSPKTGVNTGELFF. The CDR3 DNA sequence: TGCGCCAGCAGCCCTAAGACAGGGGTCAACACCGGGGAGCTGTTTTTT.

This clone was recorded only once. This rearrangement joins TRBV28 to TRBJ1-2; D is unresolved. The CDR3 length is 15 residues. The V gene's germline CDR1 is MDHEN and CDR2 SYDVKM. Trimming stripped 2 bases from V and 8 bases from J, with 18 bases between. CDR3 coding DNA: TGTGCCAGCAGTTTAAACCCGACTAGAATAAGCGGCTACACCTTC. The encoded protein is CASSLNPTRISGYTF.

This chain uses TRBV5-4 with TRBJ2-2; TRBD2 might be the D (7 bases). The CDR3 loop spans 15 amino acids. V lost 4 bases and J lost 0, with 10 bases in between. The germline V gene has CDR1 SGHNT and CDR2 YYREEE (reference sequence). The CDR3 DNA follows: TGTGCCAGCAGCCGAGGGGGGGCGAACACCGGGGAGCTGTTTTTT. Amino acids: CASSRGGANTGELFF.

The chain is built from TRBV6-2 or TRBV6-3 and TRBJ1-5; TRBD1 matches at 9 bases. V was pared by 2 bases and J by 4 bases, with 6 bases of the junction left unmatched. Per the germline V gene, CDR1 is MNHEY and CDR2 is SVGEGT. The CDR3 runs to 16 residues. The chain's CDR3 is CASSYPNDRGNQPQHF. CDR3 nucleotides: TGTGCCAGCAGTTACCCAAACGACAGGGGGAATCAGCCCCAGCATTTT.

The V gene is TRBV6-1, the J gene TRBJ1-5; D not certain. The CDR3 loop spans 14 amino acids. The V end was cut by 2 bases, the J end by 3 bases, with 8 bases between. Per germline, CDR1 MNHNS and CDR2 SASEGT. CDR3 in amino acids: CASSELGNNQPQHF. The CDR3 region has the DNA TGTGCCAGCAGTGAACTAGGCAACAATCAGCCCCAGCATTTT.

The rearrangement joins TRBV9 to TRBJ2-6, with D unresolved. Germline V gene sequence: CDR1 SGDLS, CDR2 YYNGEE. V lost 0 bases and J 5 bases, leaving 6 bases between the germline ends. This CDR3 spans 14 amino acids. The chain's CDR3 is CASSVGSWANVLTF. In DNA form, the CDR3 reads TGTGCCAGCAGCGTAGGGTCCTGGGCCAACGTCCTGACTTTC.

This rearrangement joins TRBV9 to TRBJ2-7; 9 nucleotides match TRBD1. Germline V gene data show CDR1 as SGDLS and CDR2 as YYNGEE. Trimming cost V 7 bases and J 4 bases; bases outside gene matches: 6. There are 13 residues in the CDR3. The CDR3 DNA reads as TGTGCCAGCGGAAGGACAGGGGAGTACGAGCAGTACTTC. It specifies CASGRTGEYEQYF.

CDR3 coding DNA: TGTGCCAGCAGCTTAGACCTGGTGAACACTGAAGCTTTCTTT. Its translation: CASSLDLVNTEAFF. The chain has TRBV11-2 and TRBJ1-1; D gene ambiguous. The V gene's germline CDR1 is SGHAT and CDR2 FQNNGV. The germline V and J ends were trimmed by 0 bases and 0 bases, with 5 bases remaining between them. The CDR3 spans 14 residues.

This clone has only a few counts. The chain employs TRBV18 and TRBJ1-5, with TRBD1 identical over 7 bases. Germline loops: CDR1 KGHSH, CDR2 LQKENI. CDR3 length: 13 amino acids. With 5 bases clipped from V and 4 bases from J, the junction kept 2 bases outside the gene matches. CDR3 protein: CASSGTDNQPQHF. DNA for the CDR3: TGTGCCAGCTCAGGGACAGATAATCAGCCCCAGCATTTT.

The V and J genes are TRBV5-1 and TRBJ1-1; weak D call: TRBD1 (5 bases). There are 16 residues in the CDR3. Germline V gene sequence: CDR1 SGHRS, CDR2 YFSETQ. The V and J ends lost 4 bases and 1 base respectively, with 17 bases between them. In DNA, the CDR3 is TGCGCCAGCAGCCCGACACTCCCCCAGGGGAACACTGAAGCTTTCTTT. Translating gives CASSPTLPQGNTEAFF.

CDR3 region: CASSQGSGGAGQFF. The CDR3 bases are TGTGCCAGCAGCCAAGGGAGCGGGGGGGCTGGGCAGTTCTTC. The chain has TRBV4-2 and TRBJ2-1; 10 bases map to TRBD2. Germline V gene sequence: CDR1 LGHNA, CDR2 YNFKEQ. This CDR3 has 14 amino acids. V lost 1 base and J lost 12; bases outside the gene matches: 6.

The V and J genes are TRBV4-1 and TRBJ1-2, with 10 bases aligning to TRBD1. The germline V gene has CDR1 MGHRA and CDR2 YSYEKL. The CDR3 length is 16 residues. The trim removed 4 bases at V and 3 bases at J, leaving 8 bases unmatched. The CDR3 sequence: CASSPTPGQGDYGYTF. For the CDR3, the DNA is TGCGCCAGCAGCCCCACCCCCGGACAGGGGGACTATGGCTACACCTTC.

V usage is TRBV28 and J usage is TRBJ1-2, with a tentative D call TRBD1 (5 bases). CDR3 size: 11 residues. V was cut by 7 bases and J by 4 bases, with 7 bases left in between. From germline, CDR1 is MDHEN and CDR2 SYDVKM. CDR3 nucleotides: TGTGCCAGCACCCAGGGCTATGGCTACACCTTC. Its translation is CASTQGYGYTF.

V is TRBV19 and J is TRBJ1-5, with D unclear. CDR3 length: 16 residues. Trimming took 6 bases from V and 4 from J, leaving 19 bases between them. Germline V gives CDR1 LNHDA, CDR2 SQIVND (reference sequence). The CDR3 DNA is TGTGCCAGTAGAAATAAGGGAGGGATAATGAATCAGCCCCAGCATTTT. Its protein product is CASRNKGGIMNQPQHF.

In this sample, this clone turned up a few times. The chain has TRBV6-5 and TRBJ2-5; 7 positions match TRBD2. CDR1 and CDR2 (germline): MNHEY, SVGAGI. This CDR3 has 13 amino acids. The V and J ends lost 5 bases and 7 bases, in that order; junction bases with no gene match: 7. CDR3 loop: CASSREGMGTQYF. The CDR3 nucleotides are TGTGCCAGCAGTAGGGAGGGGATGGGGACCCAGTACTTC.

The rearrangement links TRBV6-1 to TRBJ1-2, with 9 bases aligning to TRBD1. Per the germline V gene, CDR1 is MNHNS and CDR2 is SASEGT. Germline trimming cut 0 bases from V and 5 bases from J; bases unmatched to any gene: 4. The CDR3 totals 15 residues. This CDR3 reads CASSEATGGVYGYTF. The CDR3 DNA is TGTGCCAGCAGTGAAGCCACAGGGGGCGTATATGGCTACACCTTC.

The V gene is TRBV28, the J gene TRBJ1-6; D remains ambiguous. Trimming shortened V by 2 bases and J by 0 bases, and 8 bases separated the two germline ends. Germline loops: CDR1 MDHEN, CDR2 SYDVKM. This CDR3 has 16 residues. The CDR3 DNA reads as TGTGCCAGCAGTTTAAACCGGGGCTCCTATAATTCACCCCTCCACTTT. Translation gives CASSLNRGSYNSPLHF. Filled out from reference TRBV28 and TRBJ1-6, the complete variable domain reads DVKVTQSSRYLVKRTGEKVFLECVQDMDHENMFWYRQDPGLGLRLIYFSYDVKMKEKGDIPEGYSVSREKKERFSLILESASTNQTSMYLCASSLNRGSYNSPLHFGNGTRLTVT.

This chain links TRBV12-3 or TRBV12-4 with TRBJ1-3, with 7 bases aligning to TRBD1. V trimming: 6 bases; J trimming: 11 bases; junction bases outside the gene matches: 10. The CDR3 is made up of 13 amino acids. The DNA for the CDR3 is TGTGCCAGCAGACTTGACAGGGCCTCACCCATATATTTT. The encoded protein is CASRLDRASPIYF.

This clone appeared a few times. The V gene is TRBV2, the J gene TRBJ1-3; possible D gene TRBD1, 6 bases. The CDR3 runs to 15 residues. V was clipped by 7 bases and J by 4 bases, with 17 bases between them. The V gene's germline CDR1 is SNHLY and CDR2 FYNNEI. The CDR3 region is CASTPLQGGGNTIYF. In DNA, the CDR3 is TGTGCCAGCACCCCGCTACAGGGAGGAGGAAACACCATATATTTT.

The rearrangement joins TRBV3-1 (or the pseudogene TRBV3-2) to TRBJ2-2; 7 bases agree with TRBD2. The CDR3 has 15 residues. V lost 2 bases, J lost 8 bases, and 8 bases stayed unmatched. CDR1 LGHDT and CDR2 YNNKEL come from the germline V gene (reference sequence). Here the CDR3 reads CASSQLGEGRGELFF. The CDR3, as DNA: TGTGCCAGCAGCCAACTCGGGGAGGGTAGAGGGGAGCTGTTTTTT.

The chain carries TRBV4-1 and TRBJ1-2, with 7 bases identical to TRBD1. Germline V gene data show CDR1 as MGHRA and CDR2 as YSYEKL. Losses at the gene ends were 4 bases for V and 4 bases for J; bases not matched to a gene: 6. CDR3 size: 14 residues. The CDR3 bases are TGCGCCAGCAGCCCGGGACAGTCAATCTATGGCTACACCTTC. Translating it yields CASSPGQSIYGYTF.

The gene calls are TRBV10-3 and TRBJ2-2, with D uncertain. This CDR3 has 13 amino acids. Germline V gene lookup returns CDR1 ENHRY and CDR2 SYGVKD. The V and J ends lost 6 bases and 2 bases respectively, with 7 bases between them. The CDR3 loop is CAIRSPNTGELFF. The CDR3 DNA follows: TGTGCCATCAGATCCCCTAACACCGGGGAGCTGTTTTTT.

The V gene is TRBV5-8, the J gene TRBJ1-6; D may be TRBD1 (5 bases). The V end lost 3 bases, the J end lost 5 bases, and 12 bases lay between the germline ends. The CDR3 consists of 15 residues. The germline gives CDR1 SGHTS, CDR2 YDEGEE. CDR3 sequence (DNA): TGTGCCAGCAGCTGGGCCGGGACGGATAATTCACCCCTCCACTTT. It codes for CASSWAGTDNSPLHF.

The genes are TRBV14 and TRBJ2-2; the match to TRBD1 covers 8 bases. The CDR3 sequence is 17 residues long. The junction had 5 bases not matched to a gene; V was cut back by 1 base and J by 1 base. CDR1 is SGHDN and CDR2 is FVKESK in the germline V gene. CDR3 loop: CASSQVEGQVNTGELFF. For the CDR3, the DNA is TGTGCCAGCAGCCAAGTGGAGGGACAGGTGAACACCGGGGAGCTGTTTTTT.

The genes are TRBV10-3 and TRBJ1-6; D ambiguous. This CDR3 has 13 residues. V was pared by 7 bases and J by 7 bases, with 11 bases between. Germline assignment: CDR1 ENHRY and CDR2 SYGVKD. DNA for the CDR3: TGTGCCATCACGTGGCAGGCCAATTCACCCCTCCACTTT. Encoded protein: CAITWQANSPLHF.

The chain uses TRBV25-1 and TRBJ1-2; D not resolved. The CDR3 runs 14 residues. Trimming cost V 5 bases and J 1 base, with 11 bases left between them. CDR1 and CDR2 (germline): MGHDK, SYGVNS. This CDR3 reads CASSRGLLNYGYTF. Here the CDR3 DNA reads TGTGCCAGCAGTCGTGGGCTCCTTAACTATGGCTACACCTTC.